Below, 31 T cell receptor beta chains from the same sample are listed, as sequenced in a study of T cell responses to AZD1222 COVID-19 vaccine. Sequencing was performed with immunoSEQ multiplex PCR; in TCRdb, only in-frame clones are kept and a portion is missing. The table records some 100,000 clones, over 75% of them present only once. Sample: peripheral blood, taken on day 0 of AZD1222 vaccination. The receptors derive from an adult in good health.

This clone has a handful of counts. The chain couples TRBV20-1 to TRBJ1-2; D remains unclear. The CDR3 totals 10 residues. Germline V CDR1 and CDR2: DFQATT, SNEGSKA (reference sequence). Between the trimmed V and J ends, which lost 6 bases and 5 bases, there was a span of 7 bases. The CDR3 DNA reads TGCAGTGCGCCATATTATGGCTACACCTTC. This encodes CSAPYYGYTF.

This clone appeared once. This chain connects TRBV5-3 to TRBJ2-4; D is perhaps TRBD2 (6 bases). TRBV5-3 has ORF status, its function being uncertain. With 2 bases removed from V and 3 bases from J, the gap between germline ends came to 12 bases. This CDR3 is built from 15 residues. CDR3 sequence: CARSFRTILKNIQYF. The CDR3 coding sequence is TGTGCCAGAAGCTTCCGGACTATCCTCAAAAACATTCAGTACTTC.

As DNA, the CDR3 is TGTGCCAGCAGCGTAGGGGCAGGGGGCAATGAGCAGTTCTTC. Translating gives CASSVGAGGNEQFF. The chain couples TRBV9 to TRBJ2-1; 7 bases agree with TRBD1. Germline-derived CDR1 and CDR2 are SGDLS and YYNGEE. V shed 0 bases and J 6 bases; nucleotides not matched to a gene: 3. The CDR3 extends over 14 amino acids.

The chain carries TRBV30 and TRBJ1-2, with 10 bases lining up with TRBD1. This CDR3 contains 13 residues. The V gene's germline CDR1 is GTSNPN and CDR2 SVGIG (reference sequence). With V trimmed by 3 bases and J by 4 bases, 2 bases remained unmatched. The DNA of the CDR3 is TGTGCCTGGAGGGACAGGGGGGTCTATGGCTACACCTTC. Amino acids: CAWRDRGVYGYTF.

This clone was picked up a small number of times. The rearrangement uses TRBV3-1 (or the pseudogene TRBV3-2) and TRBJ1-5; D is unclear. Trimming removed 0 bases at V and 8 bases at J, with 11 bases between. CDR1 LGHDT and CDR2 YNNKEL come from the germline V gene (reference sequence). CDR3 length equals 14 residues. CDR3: CASSQEAEGKPQHF. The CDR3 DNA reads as TGTGCCAGCAGCCAAGAGGCGGAGGGTAAGCCCCAGCATTTT.

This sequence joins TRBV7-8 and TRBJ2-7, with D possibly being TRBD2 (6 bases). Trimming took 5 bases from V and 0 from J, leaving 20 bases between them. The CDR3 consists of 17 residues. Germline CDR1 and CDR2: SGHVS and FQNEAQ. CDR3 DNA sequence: TGTGCCAGCAGCCGTGCGTCAGGAGGGCTCAACTCCTACGAGCAGTACTTC. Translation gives CASSRASGGLNSYEQYF.

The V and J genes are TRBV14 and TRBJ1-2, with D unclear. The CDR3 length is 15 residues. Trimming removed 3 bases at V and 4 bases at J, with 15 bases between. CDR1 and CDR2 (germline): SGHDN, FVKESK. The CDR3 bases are TGTGCCAGCAGCCATGAGACAAGCCCACTCTATGGCTACACCTTC. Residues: CASSHETSPLYGYTF.

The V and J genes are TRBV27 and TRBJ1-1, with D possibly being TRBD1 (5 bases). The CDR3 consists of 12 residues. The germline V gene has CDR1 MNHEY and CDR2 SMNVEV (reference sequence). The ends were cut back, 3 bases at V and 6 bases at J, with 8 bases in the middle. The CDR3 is CASSFWGAEAFF. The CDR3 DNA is TGTGCCAGCAGTTTTTGGGGCGCTGAAGCTTTCTTT.

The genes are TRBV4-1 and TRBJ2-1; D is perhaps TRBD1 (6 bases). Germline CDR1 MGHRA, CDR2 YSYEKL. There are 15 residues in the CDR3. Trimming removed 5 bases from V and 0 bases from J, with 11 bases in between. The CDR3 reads CASSSGAPSYNEQFF. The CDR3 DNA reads TGCGCCAGCAGCTCAGGGGCCCCCTCCTACAATGAGCAGTTCTTC.

The CDR3 is CASSPNERVSNYGYTF. CDR3 coding DNA: TGTGCCAGCAGTCCGAACGAAAGAGTATCTAACTATGGCTACACCTTC. The chain recombines TRBV27 with TRBJ1-2; D remains ambiguous. The germline CDR1 and CDR2 sequences are MNHEY and SMNVEV (reference sequence). CDR3 length: 16 residues. V was shortened by 5 bases and J by 0 bases, with 16 bases between the two germline ends.

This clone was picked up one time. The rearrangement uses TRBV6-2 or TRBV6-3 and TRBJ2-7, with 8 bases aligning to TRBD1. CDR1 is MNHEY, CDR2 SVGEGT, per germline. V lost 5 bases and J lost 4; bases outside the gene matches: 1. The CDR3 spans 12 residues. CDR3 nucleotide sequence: TGTGCCAGCAGTAACAGGGGGTACGAGCAGTACTTC. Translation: CASSNRGYEQYF.

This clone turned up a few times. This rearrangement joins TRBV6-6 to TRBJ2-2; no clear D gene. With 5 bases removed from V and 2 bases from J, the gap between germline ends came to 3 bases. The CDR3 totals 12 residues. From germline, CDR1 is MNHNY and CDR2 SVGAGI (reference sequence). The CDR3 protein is CASSRNTGELFF. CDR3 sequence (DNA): TGTGCCAGCAGTCGAAACACCGGGGAGCTGTTTTTT.

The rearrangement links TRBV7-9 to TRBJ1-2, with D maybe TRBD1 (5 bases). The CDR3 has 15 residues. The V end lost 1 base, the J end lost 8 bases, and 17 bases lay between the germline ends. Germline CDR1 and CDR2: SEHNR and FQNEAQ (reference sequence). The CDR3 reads CASSLEAAGWEGYTF. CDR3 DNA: TGTGCCAGCAGCTTAGAGGCGGCAGGGTGGGAAGGCTACACCTTC.

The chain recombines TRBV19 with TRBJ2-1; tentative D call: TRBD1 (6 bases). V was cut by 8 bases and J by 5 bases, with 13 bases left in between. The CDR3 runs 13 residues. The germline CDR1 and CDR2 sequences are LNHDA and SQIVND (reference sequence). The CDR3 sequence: CASARQAHNEQFF. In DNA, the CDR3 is TGTGCCAGTGCGAGACAGGCCCACAATGAGCAGTTCTTC.

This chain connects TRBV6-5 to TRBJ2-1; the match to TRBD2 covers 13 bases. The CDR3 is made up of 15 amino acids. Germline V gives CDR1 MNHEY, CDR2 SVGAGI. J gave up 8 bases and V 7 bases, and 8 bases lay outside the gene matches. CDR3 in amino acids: CASTRLAGGVDEQFF. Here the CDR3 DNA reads TGTGCCAGCACTCGACTAGCGGGAGGAGTGGATGAGCAGTTCTTC.

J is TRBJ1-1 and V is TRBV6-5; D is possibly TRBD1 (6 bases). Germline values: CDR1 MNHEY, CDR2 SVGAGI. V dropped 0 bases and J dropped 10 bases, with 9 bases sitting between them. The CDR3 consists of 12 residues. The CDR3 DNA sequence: TGTGCCAGCAGTTACTCGAGGGGGTTAGCTTTCTTT. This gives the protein CASSYSRGLAFF.

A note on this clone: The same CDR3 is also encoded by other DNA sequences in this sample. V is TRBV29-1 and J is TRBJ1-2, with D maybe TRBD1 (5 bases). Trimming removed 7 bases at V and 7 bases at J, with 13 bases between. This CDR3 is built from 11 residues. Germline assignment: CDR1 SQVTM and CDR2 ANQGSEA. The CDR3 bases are TGCAGCGCCGGCCAGGGCGGTGGCTACACCTTC. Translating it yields CSAGQGGGYTF.

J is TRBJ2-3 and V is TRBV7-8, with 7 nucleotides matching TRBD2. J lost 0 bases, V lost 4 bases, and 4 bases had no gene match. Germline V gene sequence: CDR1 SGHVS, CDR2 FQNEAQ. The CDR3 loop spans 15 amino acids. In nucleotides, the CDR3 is TGTGCCAGCAGCTCTAGCGGTCTGAGCACAGATACGCAGTATTTT. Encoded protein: CASSSSGLSTDTQYF.

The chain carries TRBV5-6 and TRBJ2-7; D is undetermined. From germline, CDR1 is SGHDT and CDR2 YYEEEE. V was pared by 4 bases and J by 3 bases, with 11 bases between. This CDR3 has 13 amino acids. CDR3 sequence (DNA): TGTGCCAGCAGCCGACTCCCAGACTACGAGCAGTACGTC. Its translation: CASSRLPDYEQYV.

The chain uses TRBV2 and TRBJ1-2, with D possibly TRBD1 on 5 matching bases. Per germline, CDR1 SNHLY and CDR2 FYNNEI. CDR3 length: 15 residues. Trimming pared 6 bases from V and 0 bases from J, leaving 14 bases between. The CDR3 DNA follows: TGTGCCAGCAGCGCCGGGGCGGCGGCTAACTATGGCTACACCTTC. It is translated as CASSAGAAANYGYTF. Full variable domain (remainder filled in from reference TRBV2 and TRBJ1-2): EPEVTQTPSHQVTQMGQEVILRCVPISNHLYFYWYRQILGQKVEFLVSFYNNEISEKSEIFDDQFSVERPDGSNFTLKIRSTKLEDSAMYFCASSAGAAANYGYTFGSGTRLTVV.

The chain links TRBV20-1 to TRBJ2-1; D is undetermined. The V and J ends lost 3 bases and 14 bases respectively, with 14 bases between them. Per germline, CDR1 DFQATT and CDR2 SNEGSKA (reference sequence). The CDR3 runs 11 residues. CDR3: CSASSPLDKFF. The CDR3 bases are TGCAGTGCTAGTTCTCCGCTAGATAAGTTCTTC.

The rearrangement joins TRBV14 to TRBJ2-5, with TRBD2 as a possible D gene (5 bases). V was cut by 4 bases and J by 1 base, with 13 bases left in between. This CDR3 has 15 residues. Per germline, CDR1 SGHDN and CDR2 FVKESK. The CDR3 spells CASSLNGGFQETQYF. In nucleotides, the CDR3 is TGTGCCAGCAGCCTTAATGGCGGGTTCCAAGAGACCCAGTACTTC.

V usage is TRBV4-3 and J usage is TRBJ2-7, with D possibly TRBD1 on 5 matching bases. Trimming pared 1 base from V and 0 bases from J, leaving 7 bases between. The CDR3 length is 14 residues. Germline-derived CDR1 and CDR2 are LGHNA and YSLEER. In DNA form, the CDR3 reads TGCGCCAGCAGCCAAGCTCAGGGCTCCTACGAGCAGTACTTC. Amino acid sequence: CASSQAQGSYEQYF.

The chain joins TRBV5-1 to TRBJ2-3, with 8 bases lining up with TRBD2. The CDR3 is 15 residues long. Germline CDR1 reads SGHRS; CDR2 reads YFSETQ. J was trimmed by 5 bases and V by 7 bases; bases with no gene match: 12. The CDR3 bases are TGCGCCAGCCGTCTTCCGGGGGGGGCGGAAGATACGCAGTATTTT. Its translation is CASRLPGGAEDTQYF.

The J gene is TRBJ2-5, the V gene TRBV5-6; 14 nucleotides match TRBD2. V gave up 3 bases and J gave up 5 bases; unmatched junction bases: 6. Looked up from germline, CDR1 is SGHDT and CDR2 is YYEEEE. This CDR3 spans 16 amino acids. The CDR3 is CASSWGTSGGLETQYF. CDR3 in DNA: TGTGCCAGCAGCTGGGGGACTAGCGGGGGACTGGAGACCCAGTACTTC.

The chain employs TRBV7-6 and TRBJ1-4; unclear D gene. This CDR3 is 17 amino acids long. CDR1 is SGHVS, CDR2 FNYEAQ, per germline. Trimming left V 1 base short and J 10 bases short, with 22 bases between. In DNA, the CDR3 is TGTGCCAGCAGCTTAGACCCGGGAACCTCCGCCATTGGAAAACTGTTTTTT. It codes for CASSLDPGTSAIGKLFF.

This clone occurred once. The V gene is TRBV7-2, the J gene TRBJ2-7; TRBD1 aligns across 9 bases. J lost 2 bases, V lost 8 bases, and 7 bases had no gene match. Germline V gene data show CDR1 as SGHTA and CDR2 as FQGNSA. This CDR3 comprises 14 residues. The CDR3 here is CASGWDRATYEQYF. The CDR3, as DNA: TGTGCCAGCGGCTGGGACAGGGCCACCTACGAGCAGTACTTC.

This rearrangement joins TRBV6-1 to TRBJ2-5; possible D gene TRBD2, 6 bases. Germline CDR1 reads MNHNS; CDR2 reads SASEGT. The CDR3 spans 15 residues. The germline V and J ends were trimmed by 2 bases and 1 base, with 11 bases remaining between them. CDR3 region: CASSEISGVQETQYF. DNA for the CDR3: TGTGCCAGCAGTGAAATCTCGGGGGTCCAAGAGACCCAGTACTTC.

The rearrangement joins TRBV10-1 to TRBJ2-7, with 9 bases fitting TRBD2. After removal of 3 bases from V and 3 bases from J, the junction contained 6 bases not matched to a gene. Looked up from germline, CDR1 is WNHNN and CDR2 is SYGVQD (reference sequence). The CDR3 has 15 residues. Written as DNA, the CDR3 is TGCGCCAGCAGTGACGATTCTAGCGGGATCTACGAGCAGTACGTC. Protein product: CASSDDSSGIYEQYV.

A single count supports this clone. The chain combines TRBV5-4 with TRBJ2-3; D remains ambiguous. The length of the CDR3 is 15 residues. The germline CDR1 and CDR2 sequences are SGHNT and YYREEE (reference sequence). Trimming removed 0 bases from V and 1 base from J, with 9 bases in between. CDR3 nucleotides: TGTGCCAGCAGCTTGGGGGCCCAGGGCACAGATACGCAGTATTTT. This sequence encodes CASSLGAQGTDTQYF.

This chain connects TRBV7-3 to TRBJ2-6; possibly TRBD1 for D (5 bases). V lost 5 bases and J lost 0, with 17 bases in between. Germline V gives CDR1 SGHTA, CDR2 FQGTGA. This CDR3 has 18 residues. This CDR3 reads CASSLDATAPSGANVLTF. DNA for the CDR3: TGTGCCAGCAGCCTGGATGCGACAGCGCCCTCTGGGGCCAACGTCCTGACTTTC.